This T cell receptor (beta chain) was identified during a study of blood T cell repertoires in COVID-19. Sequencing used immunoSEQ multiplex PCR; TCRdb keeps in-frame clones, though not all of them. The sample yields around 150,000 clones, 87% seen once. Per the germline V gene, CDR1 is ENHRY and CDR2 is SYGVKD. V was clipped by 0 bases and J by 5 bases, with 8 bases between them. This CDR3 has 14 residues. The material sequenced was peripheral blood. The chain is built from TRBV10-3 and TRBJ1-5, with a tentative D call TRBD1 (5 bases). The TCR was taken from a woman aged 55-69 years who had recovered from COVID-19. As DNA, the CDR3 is TGTGCCATCAGTGAGTCTGGCAGGGATCAGCCCCAGCATTTT. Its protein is CAISESGRDQPQHF.